This is a list of T cell receptor beta chains from one sample in a study of tumor and adjacent non-tumor tissue in lung cancer. TCRdb reanalysed the multiplex PCR reads using MiXCR and keeps one entry per CDR3 protein. The sample has about 200,000 distinct CDR3 sequences; 71% are singletons. The sample consisted of lung tumor tissue. These receptor sequences come from a man aged 55 to 70 with non-small cell lung cancer. Each CDR3 is given with its conserved first and last residue. The D gene is left open where the match is weak. Expanded clones are given a class, and other clones once, few, many or no size at all.

v_call	d_call	j_call	clone_size	cdr3_length	cdr3_aa	cdr3_nt
TRBV10-1	TRBD2	TRBJ2-1	NA	14	CTSSSSGSPNEQFF	TGCACCAGCAGTTCTAGCGGGAGTCCAAATGAGCAGTTCTTC
TRBV29-1	TRBD1	TRBJ2-1	NA	13	CSVAGTVLNEQLF	TGCAGCGTTGCCGGGACAGTGCTAAATGAGCAGTTATTC
TRBV12-5	NA	TRBJ2-5	NA	16	CASRLVQRLVQETQYF	TGTGCTAGTCGTTTGGTCCAGCGACTAGTCCAAGAGACTCAGTACTTC
TRBV20-1	TRBD1	TRBJ1-6	few	16	CSASDRKQGVLSPLHF	TGCAGTGCTAGTGACCGTAAACAGGGGGTTCTATCACCCCTCCACTTT
TRBV6-5	TRBD2	TRBJ2-1	NA	15	CASTALTGGRNEQFF	TGTGCCAGCACCGCCCTCACGGGGGGGCGCAATGAGCAGTTCTTC
TRBV11-2	NA	TRBJ1-3	NA	17	CASSLGSLSRYGNTIYF	TGTGCCAGCAGCTTAGGTTCCCTATCGCGCTATGGAAACACCATATATTTT
TRBV5-1	TRBD1	TRBJ2-2	NA	14	CASRDRGWIGELFF	TGCGCCAGTCGGGACAGGGGATGGATCGGGGAGCTGTTTTTT
TRBV12-3/TRBV12-4	TRBD2	TRBJ2-1	NA	18	CGSSPTPGLASIYNEQFF	TGTGGCAGCAGTCCCACGCCGGGACTAGCGTCTATATACAATGAGCAGTTCTTC
TRBV20-1	NA	TRBJ2-3	many	12	CSARTATDTQYF	TGCAGTGCTAGGACAGCCACAGATACGCAGTATTTT
TRBV29-1	NA	TRBJ2-1	few	13	CSVEGTGNNEQFF	TGCAGCGTTGAAGGGACGGGGAACAATGAGCAGTTCTTC
TRBV20-1	NA	TRBJ1-4	NA	13	CSATSRVREKLFF	TGCAGTGCTACGTCACGTGTTAGGGAAAAACTGTTTTTT
TRBV4-3	TRBD1	TRBJ2-1	NA	15	CASSPDRGTYNGQFF	TGCGCCAGCAGCCCGGACAGGGGAACCTACAATGGGCAGTTCTTC
TRBV20-1	NA	TRBJ1-6	NA	14	CSASGGAYNSPLHF	TGCAGTGCTAGCGGGGGGGCCTATAATTCACCCCTCCACTTT
TRBV20-1	NA	TRBJ2-7	NA	12	CSGQGGGYEQYF	TGCAGTGGTCAGGGGGGAGGCTACGAGCAGTACTTC
TRBV20-1	TRBD1	TRBJ1-5	NA	14	CSTKQGRSNQPQHF	TGCAGTACTAAACAGGGGAGGAGCAATCAGCCCCAGCATTTT
TRBV6-2/TRBV6-3	NA	TRBJ1-2	many	14	CASSYSTGAYGYTF	TGTGCCAGCAGTTACTCGACGGGAGCCTATGGCTACACCTTC
TRBV7-3	TRBD1	TRBJ1-1	NA	15	CASSAGTEIDTEAFF	TGTGCCAGCAGCGCCGGGACAGAAATTGACACTGAAGCTTTCTTT
TRBV20-1	NA	TRBJ2-5	NA	14	CSARLALSSETQYF	TGCAGTGCTAGACTCGCCCTCTCCTCGGAGACTCAGTACTTC
TRBV12-3/TRBV12-4	TRBD1	TRBJ2-2	once	16	CASRYQAGQGTGELLF	TGTGCCAGCCGCTATCAGGCGGGACAGGGAACCGGGGAGCTGTTATTT
TRBV12-3/TRBV12-4	TRBD2	TRBJ2-5	NA	16	CTSSRISGGPQGTQYF	TGTACCAGCAGCCGGATTAGCGGGGGACCCCAGGGGACCCAGTACTTC
TRBV28	NA	TRBJ1-6	few	12	CASSLNNSPLHF	TGTGCCAGCAGTTTGAATAATTCACCCCTCCACTTT
TRBV6-1	NA	TRBJ1-2	many	15	CASTGNPGPNYGYTF	TGTGCCAGCACCGGAAATCCCGGGCCCAACTATGGCTACACCTTC
TRBV4-3	NA	TRBJ2-7	NA	16	CASSQEGPEVPYEQYF	TGCGCCAGCAGCCAAGAAGGACCAGAAGTTCCTTACGAGCAGTACTTC
TRBV5-6	NA	TRBJ2-2	NA	16	CASSPDPAGGTGELFF	TGTGCCAGCAGCCCTGATCCCGCCGGAGGCACCGGGGAGCTGTTTTTT
TRBV5-4	TRBD2	TRBJ2-5	NA	14	CASSLESSGKTQYF	TGTGCCAGCAGCTTGGAGTCTAGCGGGAAGACCCAGTACTTC
TRBV28	NA	TRBJ1-2	few	13	CASRDPWAMGYTF	TGTGCCAGCAGGGACCCGTGGGCTATGGGCTACACCTTC
TRBV6-2/TRBV6-3	NA	TRBJ2-7	few	13	CASNHWPAYEQYF	TGTGCCAGCAACCACTGGCCCGCCTACGAGCAGTACTTC
TRBV5-4	NA	TRBJ2-5	few	15	CASSTDYPGQETQYF	TGTGCCAGCAGCACCGACTACCCGGGCCAAGAGACCCAGTACTTC
TRBV4-3	NA	TRBJ2-3	NA	16	CASSSFGGSSGYTQYF	TGCGCCAGCTCATCCTTCGGAGGCTCTAGTGGATATACCCAGTATTTT
TRBV12-3/TRBV12-4	NA	TRBJ1-4	NA	15	CASSLGAGRDEKLSF	TGTGCCAGCAGTTTAGGGGCCGGTAGAGATGAAAAACTGTCTTTT
TRBV28	NA	TRBJ1-2	NA	13	CASNFGQNYGYTF	TGTGCCAGCAATTTCGGACAGAACTATGGCTACACCTTC
TRBV11-2	NA	TRBJ2-1	NA	15	CASSLDLAFKDEQFF	TGTGCCAGCAGCTTAGATTTAGCGTTCAAGGATGAGCAGTTCTTC
TRBV5-1	NA	TRBJ2-2	once	14	CANSLGNFAGELFF	TGCGCCAACAGCTTAGGGAACTTCGCCGGGGAGCTGTTTTTT
TRBV24-1	NA	TRBJ2-3	NA	16	CATSDLRQFSNQPQYF	TGTGCCACCAGTGATTTGAGACAGTTTAGCAATCAGCCCCAGTATTTT
TRBV6-1	NA	TRBJ2-2	NA	15	CASSEMGPQAGELFF	TGTGCCAGCAGTGAAATGGGGCCTCAGGCCGGGGAGCTGTTTTTT
TRBV6-6	NA	TRBJ1-1	NA	12	CASRKGIIEAFF	TGTGCCAGCCGCAAGGGAATCATTGAAGCTTTCTTT
TRBV6-5	NA	TRBJ2-1	NA	15	CASSSGGFSYNEQFF	TGTGCCAGCAGTTCTGGGGGGTTCTCCTACAATGAGCAGTTCTTC
TRBV4-2	NA	TRBJ2-3	NA	19	CASSQGTQAMRYSTDTQYF	TGTGCCAGTAGCCAAGGGACACAGGCCATGCGGTATAGCACAGATACGCAGTATTTT
TRBV12-5	NA	TRBJ1-1	NA	13	CASGLQGPTEAFF	TGTGCTAGTGGCCTACAGGGACCCACTGAAGCTTTCTTT
TRBV12-3/TRBV12-4	NA	TRBJ1-5	NA	14	CASSVQGLDQPQQF	TGTGCCAGCAGTGTACAGGGTTTAGATCAGCCCCAGCAGTTT
TRBV4-1	NA	TRBJ1-6	few	13	CASSQGPNQPLHF	TGCGCCAGCAGCCAAGGTCCGAACCAACCCCTCCACTTT
TRBV4-1	NA	TRBJ1-1	NA	17	CASSQVSGGQRNTEALF	TGCGCCAGCAGCCAAGTCTCGGGCGGACAGCGGAACACTGAAGCTCTCTTT
TRBV20-1	NA	TRBJ1-1	few	12	CSSDGEDTEAFF	TGCAGTTCGGACGGGGAAGACACTGAAGCTTTCTTT
TRBV28	NA	TRBJ2-3	NA	13	CASTMWEANTQYF	TGTGCCAGCACCATGTGGGAGGCGAATACGCAGTATTTT
TRBV29-1	NA	TRBJ2-7	NA	14	CSGGQWVSPYEQYF	TGCAGCGGTGGACAGTGGGTTAGCCCCTACGAGCAGTACTTC
TRBV4-2	NA	TRBJ1-4	NA	16	CVSSQETGRTNEKLFF	TGTGTCAGCAGCCAAGAGACGGGGAGAACTAATGAAAAACTGTTTTTT
TRBV20-1	TRBD1	TRBJ1-2	many	15	CSAPDGTTGGNGYTF	TGCAGTGCGCCCGATGGGACCACAGGGGGCAATGGCTACACCTTC
TRBV11-2	NA	TRBJ2-2	NA	13	CANNLGGTGELFF	TGTGCCAACAACTTGGGCGGCACCGGGGAGCTGTTTTTT
TRBV4-3	TRBD1	TRBJ2-1	few	15	CASSPDRGTYNEQFF	TGCGCCAGCAGCCCGGACAGGGGAACCTACAATGAGCAGTTCTTC
TRBV6-1	TRBD1	TRBJ1-6	NA	15	CASSETTGYNSPIHF	TGTGCCAGCAGTGAAACGACAGGGTACAATTCACCCATCCACTTT
TRBV11-3	NA	TRBJ2-4	NA	15	CASSLDSKVKNTQYF	TGTGCCAGCAGCTTGGACAGTAAAGTCAAAAACACTCAGTACTTC
TRBV4-3	NA	TRBJ1-1	many	13	CASSQDRNTEAFF	TGCGCCAGCAGCCAAGACAGGAACACTGAAGCTTTCTTT
TRBV7-9	NA	TRBJ2-1	few	14	CASSFDGGYNEQFF	TGTGCCAGCAGCTTCGACGGGGGATACAATGAGCAGTTCTTC
TRBV4-3	TRBD1	TRBJ1-2	NA	14	CASSQEQGNYDYTF	TGCGCAAGCAGCCAAGAACAGGGGAACTATGACTACACCTTC
TRBV6-5	NA	TRBJ2-4	many	16	CASRPGTPLAKNIQYF	TGTGCCAGCAGACCCGGGACACCTCTAGCCAAAAACATTCAGTACTTC
TRBV4-1	NA	TRBJ1-1	NA	16	CASSEVQGNMNTEAFF	TGCGCCAGCAGCGAAGTACAGGGAAACATGAACACTGAAGCTTTCTTT
TRBV11-1	TRBD2	TRBJ2-2	NA	15	CASISSGISTGELFF	TGTGCCAGCATCTCTAGCGGGATAAGCACCGGGGAGCTGTTTTTT
TRBV14	NA	TRBJ2-7	few	12	CASSQVNYEQYF	TGTGCCAGCAGCCAAGTGAACTACGAGCAGTACTTC